This passage covers 6 T cell receptor beta chains from one sample sequenced in a study of blood T cells in healthy people across ages (dated by TCRdb to the mid-2010s). The library was made by 5' RACE. Instrument used: Illumina HiSeq 2500. A second PCR of about 6 to 11 cycles was performed with a sample-barcoded 5' primer and a J-beta primer mix. TCRdb reprocessed the public reads (quality trimming at Q25 with fastp, clone calling with MiXCR) and kept in-frame beta chains. Records with the same CDR3 protein are collapsed into one entry carrying the most frequent genes and DNA. For this sample there are about 1.8 million distinct CDR3 sequences; roughly 52% appear just once. The leading ten clones occupy 2.1% of the sample. Sequencing was performed on blood. The source is a middle-aged woman in good health.

In this sample, this clonotype turned up a few times. The chain combines TRBV24-1 with TRBJ2-3; the D gene is possibly TRBD2 (5 bases). V shed 3 bases and J shed 0 bases, with 6 bases lying between them. This CDR3 is built from 14 residues. CDR1 KGHDR and CDR2 SFDVKD come from the germline V gene. CDR3 loop: CATSDPGSTDTQYF. The CDR3, as DNA: TGTGCCACCAGTGATCCGGGGAGCACAGATACGCAGTATTTT.

The gene calls are TRBV3-1 and TRBJ2-1; D gene unclear. The CDR3 contains 17 residues. The V gene lost 1 base and the J gene lost 1 base, with 14 bases spanning the gap. From germline, CDR1 is LGHDT and CDR2 YNNKEL (reference sequence). The CDR3 DNA sequence: TGTGCCAGCAGCCAAGCCCGGACGAGGTGGTCCTACAATGAGCAGTTCTTC. Translated: CASSQARTRWSYNEQFF.

The chain has TRBV9 and TRBJ1-1; 10 nucleotides line up with TRBD1. The germline V gene encodes CDR1 SGDLS and CDR2 YYNGEE. V shed 3 bases, J shed 4 bases, and the junction held 3 bases outside the gene matches. There are 14 residues in the CDR3. The CDR3 is CASSEGTGVTEAFF. The CDR3 DNA sequence: TGTGCCAGCAGCGAGGGGACAGGGGTCACTGAAGCTTTCTTT.

The J gene is TRBJ2-3, the V gene TRBV7-2; D is ambiguous. Trimming shortened V by 2 bases and J by 6 bases, and 12 bases separated the two germline ends. The germline V gene has CDR1 SGHTA and CDR2 FQGNSA. The CDR3 contains 14 residues. This chain's CDR3 is CASSLRPLEDTQYF. DNA of the CDR3: TGTGCCAGCAGCTTACGTCCCCTCGAGGATACGCAGTATTTT.

The sample holds a few counts of this clonotype. The gene calls are TRBV9 and TRBJ2-7, with D unclear. The CDR3 has 13 amino acids. Trimming removed 0 bases from V and 0 bases from J, with 4 bases in between. CDR1 and CDR2 (germline): SGDLS, YYNGEE. The CDR3 sequence is CASSVGPSYEQYF. The DNA of the CDR3 is TGTGCCAGCAGCGTAGGTCCCTCCTACGAGCAGTACTTC. The variable domain in full, completed from reference TRBV9 and TRBJ2-7, reads DSGVTQTPKHLITATGQRVTLRCSPRSGDLSVYWYQQSLDQGLQFLIQYYNGEERAKGNILERFSAQQFPDLHSELNLSSLELGDSALYFCASSVGPSYEQYFGPGTRLTVT.

Details on this clonotype: This may arise from a read error, as a much more abundant clone is one base away. The chain uses TRBV2 and TRBJ2-1, with 16 bases matching TRBD2. Trimming at V came to 6 bases and at J to 8 bases, leaving 1 base not matched to a gene. CDR1 is SNHLY and CDR2 is FYNNEI in the germline V gene. This CDR3 region has 14 residues. CDR3 in amino acids: CASRGTSGGDEQFF. For the CDR3, the DNA is TGTGCCAGCAGGGGGACTAGCGGGGGGGATGAGCAGTTCTTC.